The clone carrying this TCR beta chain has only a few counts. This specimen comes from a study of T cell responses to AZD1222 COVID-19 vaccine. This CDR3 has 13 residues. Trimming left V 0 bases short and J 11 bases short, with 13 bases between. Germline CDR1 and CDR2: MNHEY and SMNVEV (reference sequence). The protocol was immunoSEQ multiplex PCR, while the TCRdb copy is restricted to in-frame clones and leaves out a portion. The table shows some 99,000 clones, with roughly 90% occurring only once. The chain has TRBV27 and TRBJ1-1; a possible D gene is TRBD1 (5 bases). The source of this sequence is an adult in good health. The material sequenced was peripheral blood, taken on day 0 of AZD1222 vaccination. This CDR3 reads CASSLSGAGKAFF. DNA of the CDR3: TGTGCCAGCAGTTTATCAGGGGCAGGTAAGGCTTTCTTT.